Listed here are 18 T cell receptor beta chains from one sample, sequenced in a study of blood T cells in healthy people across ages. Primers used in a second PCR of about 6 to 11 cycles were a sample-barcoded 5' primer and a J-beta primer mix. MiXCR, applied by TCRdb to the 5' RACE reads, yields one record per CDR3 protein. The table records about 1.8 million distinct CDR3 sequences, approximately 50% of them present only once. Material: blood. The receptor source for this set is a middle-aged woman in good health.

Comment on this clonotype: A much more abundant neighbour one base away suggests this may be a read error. As DNA, the CDR3 is TGTGCCAGCAGCCCAGAGGGACAGGTCGATGGCTACACCTTC. The encoded protein is CASSPEGQVDGYTF. The chain recombines TRBV11-2 with TRBJ1-2; 8 bases agree with TRBD1. Germline-derived CDR1 and CDR2 are SGHAT and FQNNGV. V lost 5 bases, J lost 6 bases, and 8 bases stayed unmatched. CDR3 length: 14 residues.

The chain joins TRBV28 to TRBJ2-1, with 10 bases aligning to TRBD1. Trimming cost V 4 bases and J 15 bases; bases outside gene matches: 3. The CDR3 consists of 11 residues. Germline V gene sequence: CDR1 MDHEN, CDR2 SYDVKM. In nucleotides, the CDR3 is TGTGCCAGCAGTTACCGGGACAGGGGGTTCTTC. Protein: CASSYRDRGFF. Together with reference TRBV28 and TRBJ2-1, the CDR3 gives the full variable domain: DVKVTQSSRYLVKRTGEKVFLECVQDMDHENMFWYRQDPGLGLRLIYFSYDVKMKEKGDIPEGYSVSREKKERFSLILESASTNQTSMYLCASSYRDRGFFGPGTRLTVL.

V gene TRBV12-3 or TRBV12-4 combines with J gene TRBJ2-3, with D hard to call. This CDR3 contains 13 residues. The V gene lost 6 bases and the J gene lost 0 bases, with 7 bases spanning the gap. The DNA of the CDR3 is TGTGCCAGCAGACATTACAGCACAGATACGCAGTATTTT. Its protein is CASRHYSTDTQYF.

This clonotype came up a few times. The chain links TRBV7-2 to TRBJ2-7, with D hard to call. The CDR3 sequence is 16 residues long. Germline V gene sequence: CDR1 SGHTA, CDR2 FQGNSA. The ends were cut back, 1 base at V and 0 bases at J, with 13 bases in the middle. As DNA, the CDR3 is TGTGCCAGCAGCTTAGATGGGTCCCTGAGCTCCTACGAGCAGTACTTC. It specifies CASSLDGSLSSYEQYF.

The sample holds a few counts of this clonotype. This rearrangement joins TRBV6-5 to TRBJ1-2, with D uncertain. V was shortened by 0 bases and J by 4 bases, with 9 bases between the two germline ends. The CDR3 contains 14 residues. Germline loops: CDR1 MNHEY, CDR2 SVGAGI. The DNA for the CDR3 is TGTGCCAGCAGTTACTCGGGTCCTGGCTATGGCTACACCTTC. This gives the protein CASSYSGPGYGYTF.

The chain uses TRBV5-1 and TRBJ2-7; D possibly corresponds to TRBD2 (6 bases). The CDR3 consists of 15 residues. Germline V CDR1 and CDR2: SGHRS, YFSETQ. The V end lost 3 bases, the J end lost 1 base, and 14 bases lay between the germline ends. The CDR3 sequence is CASSWGGQGSYEQYF. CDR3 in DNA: TGCGCCAGCAGCTGGGGAGGTCAGGGATCCTACGAGCAGTACTTC. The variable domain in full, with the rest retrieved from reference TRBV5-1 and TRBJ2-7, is KAGVTQTPRYLIKTRGQQVTLSCSPISGHRSVSWYQQTPGQGLQFLFEYFSETQRNKGNFPGRFSGRQFSNSRSEMNVSTLELGDSALYLCASSWGGQGSYEQYFGPGTRLTVT.

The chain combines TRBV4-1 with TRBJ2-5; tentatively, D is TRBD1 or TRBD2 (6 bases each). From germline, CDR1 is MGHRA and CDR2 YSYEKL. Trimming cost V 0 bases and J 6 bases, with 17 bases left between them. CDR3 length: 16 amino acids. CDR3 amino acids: CASSQEGSGARKTQYF. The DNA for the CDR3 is TGCGCCAGCAGCCAAGAGGGATCGGGGGCGAGGAAGACCCAGTACTTC.

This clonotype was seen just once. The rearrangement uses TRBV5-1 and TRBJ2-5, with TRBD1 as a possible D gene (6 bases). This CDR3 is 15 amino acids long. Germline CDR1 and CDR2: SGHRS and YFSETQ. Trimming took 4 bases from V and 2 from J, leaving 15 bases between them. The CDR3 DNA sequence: TGCGCCAGCAGCGACTACCCACAGGGACAAGAGACCCAGTACTTC. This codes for CASSDYPQGQETQYF.

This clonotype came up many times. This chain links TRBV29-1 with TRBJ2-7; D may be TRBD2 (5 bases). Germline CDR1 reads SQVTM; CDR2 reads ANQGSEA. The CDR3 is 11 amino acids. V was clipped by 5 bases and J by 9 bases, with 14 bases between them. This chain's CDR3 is CSVSGRGTQYF. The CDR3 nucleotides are TGCAGCGTTTCAGGTCGGGGAACGCAGTACTTC.

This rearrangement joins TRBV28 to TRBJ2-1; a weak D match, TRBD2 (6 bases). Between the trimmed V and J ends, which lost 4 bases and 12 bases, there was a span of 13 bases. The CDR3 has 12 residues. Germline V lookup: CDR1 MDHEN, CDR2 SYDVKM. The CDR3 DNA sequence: TGTGCCAGCAGTTACCCCGCGGAGGGGCAGTTCTTC. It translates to CASSYPAEGQFF.

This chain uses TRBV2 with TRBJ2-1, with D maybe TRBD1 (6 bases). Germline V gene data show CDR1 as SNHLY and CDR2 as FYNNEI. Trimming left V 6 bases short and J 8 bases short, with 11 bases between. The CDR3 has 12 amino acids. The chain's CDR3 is CASRADRYEQFF. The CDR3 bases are TGTGCCAGCAGAGCAGACAGGTATGAGCAGTTCTTC.

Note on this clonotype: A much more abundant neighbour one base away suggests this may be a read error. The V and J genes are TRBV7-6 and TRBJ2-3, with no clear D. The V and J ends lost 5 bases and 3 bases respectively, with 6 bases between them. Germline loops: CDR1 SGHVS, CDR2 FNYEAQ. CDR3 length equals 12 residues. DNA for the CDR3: TGTGCCAGCAGCGCCCAAACAGATACGCAGTATTTT. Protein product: CASSAQTDTQYF. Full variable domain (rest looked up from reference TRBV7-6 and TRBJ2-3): GAGVSQSPRYKVTKRGQDVALRCDPISGHVSLYWYRQALGQGPEFLTYFNYEAQQDKSGLPNDRFSAERPEGSISTLTIQRTEQRDSAMYRCASSAQTDTQYFGPGTRLTVL.

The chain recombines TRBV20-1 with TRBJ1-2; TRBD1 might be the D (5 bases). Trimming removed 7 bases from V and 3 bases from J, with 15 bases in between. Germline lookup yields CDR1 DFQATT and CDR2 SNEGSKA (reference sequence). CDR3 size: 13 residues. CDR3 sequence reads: CSGGARADYGYTF. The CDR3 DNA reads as TGCAGTGGAGGGGCCAGGGCGGACTATGGCTACACCTTC.

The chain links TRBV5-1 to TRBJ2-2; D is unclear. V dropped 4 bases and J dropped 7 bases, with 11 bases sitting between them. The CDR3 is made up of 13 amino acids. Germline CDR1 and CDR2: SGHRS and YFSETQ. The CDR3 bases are TGCGCCAGCAGCCCAATAATAGGCGGGGAGCTGTTTTTT. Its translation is CASSPIIGGELFF.

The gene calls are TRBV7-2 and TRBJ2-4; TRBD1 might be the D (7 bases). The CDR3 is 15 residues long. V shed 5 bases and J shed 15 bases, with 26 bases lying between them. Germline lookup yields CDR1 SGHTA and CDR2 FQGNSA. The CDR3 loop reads CASSMRGQRAYERYF. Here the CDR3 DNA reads TGTGCCAGCAGCATGAGGGGACAGCGGGCCTACGAGCGGTACTTC.

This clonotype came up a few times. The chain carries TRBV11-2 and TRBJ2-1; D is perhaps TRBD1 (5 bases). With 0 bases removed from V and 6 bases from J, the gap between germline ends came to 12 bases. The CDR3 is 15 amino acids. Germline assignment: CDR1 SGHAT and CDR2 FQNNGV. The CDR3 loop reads CASSLDRVVGNEQFF. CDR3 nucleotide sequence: TGTGCCAGCAGCTTAGACAGGGTCGTAGGCAATGAGCAGTTCTTC.

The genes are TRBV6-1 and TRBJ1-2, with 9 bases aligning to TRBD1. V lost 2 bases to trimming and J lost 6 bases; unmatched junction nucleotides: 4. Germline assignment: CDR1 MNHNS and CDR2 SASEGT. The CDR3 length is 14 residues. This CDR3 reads CASSETGQGHGYTF. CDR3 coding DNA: TGTGCCAGCAGTGAAACCGGACAGGGGCATGGCTACACCTTC.

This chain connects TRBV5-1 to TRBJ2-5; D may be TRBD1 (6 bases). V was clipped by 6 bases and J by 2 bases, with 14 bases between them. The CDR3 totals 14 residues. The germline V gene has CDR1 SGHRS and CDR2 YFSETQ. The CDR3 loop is CASNKGQAQETQYF. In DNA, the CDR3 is TGCGCCAGCAACAAGGGACAAGCACAAGAGACCCAGTACTTC.